This T cell receptor beta chain was profiled in a study of T-cell memory formation after mild COVID-19. The germline CDR1 and CDR2 sequences are SNHLY and FYNNEI. Trimming took 3 bases from V and 8 from J, leaving 13 bases between them. This CDR3 spans 13 amino acids. On this clonotype: What it recognizes is unknown.

5'RACE primed at constant segments yielded TCR alpha and TCR beta cDNA libraries bearing sample barcodes and UMIs. MiXCR, run by TCRdb on the 5' RACE reads, gives a single entry per CDR3 protein. The repertoire holds under 450,000 distinct CDR3 sequences, with approximately 14% as singletons. Regarding the study as a whole: In second-wave clones peaking day 37, SARS-CoV-2 specificity remained unconfirmed.

The chain links TRBV2 to TRBJ1-2; D ambiguous. The sequencing sample was made of PBMCs or a T cell subset sorted from them (not recorded which). The sequence was obtained from a man between 18 and 35 years old who had mild COVID-19 (a few samples of this study predate the infection). Cell type and time point are not known. In DNA, the CDR3 is TGTGCCAGCAGTGATCGGGAGGTCAGCGGCTACACCTTC. Its protein is CASSDREVSGYTF.